This T cell receptor beta chain was obtained from a study of cytotoxic CD8 clonotypes in ibrutinib-treated CLL. Study-level results: Clonality correlated strongly with circulating CD8+ T cells and exceeded age-matched healthy donors at baseline.

This clone appeared many times. What it binds is not known. This CDR3 contains 13 residues. In germline, CDR1 is KGHSH, CDR2 LQKENI. V was clipped by 3 bases and J by 2 bases; unmatched bases: 1. The protocol was immunoSEQ multiplex PCR, while the TCRdb copy is restricted to in-frame clones and leaves out a portion. The sample contains over 250,000 clones, around 76% of which appear only once. The source was PBMCs, collected at disease progression, from a patient treated with ibrutinib. The chain combines TRBV18 with TRBJ2-7, with 7 bases that match TRBD1. The sequence came from a human donor with chronic lymphocytic leukemia. The CDR3 region is CASSPGQPYEQYF. The CDR3 DNA reads TGTGCCAGCTCACCGGGACAGCCCTACGAGCAGTACTTC.